Presented here are 19 T cell receptor beta chains from one specimen sequenced in a study of long-term antiretroviral therapy in people with HIV. With survey level as its setting, the immunoSEQ assay was v3.0. Assay used: immunoSEQ multiplex PCR; TCRdb lists only in-frame clones, some missing. The repertoire holds 30,000 or so clones, with roughly 85% as singletons. The sample in question was unsorted PBMCs, obtained 0.8 years before starting antiretroviral therapy. The source of these receptors is a man aged 18-30 years with HIV.

V gene TRBV5-1 combines with J gene TRBJ2-2; unclear D gene. CDR1 and CDR2 from the germline V gene are SGHRS and YFSETQ. Trimming removed 0 bases at V and 4 bases at J, with 4 bases between. The CDR3 totals 13 residues. The CDR3 sequence is CASSLAGTGELFF. The CDR3 region has the DNA TGCGCCAGCAGCTTGGCCGGCACCGGGGAGCTGTTTTTT.

This chain links TRBV4-2 with TRBJ2-3; 16 nucleotides agree with TRBD2. This CDR3 has 20 residues. From germline, CDR1 is LGHNA and CDR2 YNFKEQ. V lost 0 bases and J lost 2; bases outside the gene matches: 8. The CDR3 DNA reads TGTGCCAGCAGCCAAGATTTCTCCGGGACTAGCGGGGGGGACACAGATACGCAGTATTTT. Translation gives CASSQDFSGTSGGDTDTQYF.

The CDR3 reads CASSDGQGAIAEAFF. CDR3 sequence (DNA): TGTGCCAGCAGCGACGGGCAGGGGGCGATCGCTGAAGCTTTCTTT. The rearrangement joins TRBV14 to TRBJ1-1; 8 bases agree with TRBD1. Germline V gene data show CDR1 as SGHDN and CDR2 as FVKESK. The V and J ends lost 5 bases and 6 bases, in that order; junction bases with no gene match: 11. The CDR3 runs 15 residues.

This chain joins TRBV29-1 and TRBJ2-1, with D perhaps matching TRBD2 (5 bases). Trimming took off 7 bases at V and 1 base at J, with 8 bases between the two ends. This CDR3 is 12 amino acids long. The germline gives CDR1 SQVTM, CDR2 ANQGSEA. The CDR3 DNA sequence: TGCAGCGAAAGAGGGTCCTACAATGAGCAGTTCTTC. The encoded protein is CSERGSYNEQFF.

V and J are TRBV6-1 and TRBJ2-1; TRBD1 might be the D (6 bases). Trimming pared 6 bases from V and 4 bases from J, leaving 19 bases between. Germline CDR1 and CDR2: MNHNS and SASEGT. The CDR3 is 16 residues long. In DNA, the CDR3 is TGTGCCAGCAGGGAACAGACGCAGGGGAAATACAATGAGCAGTTCTTC. Protein: CASREQTQGKYNEQFF.

This rearrangement joins TRBV5-1 to TRBJ2-7; 11 bases map to TRBD2. The CDR3 totals 15 residues. Germline CDR1 reads SGHRS; CDR2 reads YFSETQ. The V segment lost 1 base and the J segment 7 bases; nucleotides outside the gene matches: 7. This CDR3 reads CASSLIAGGPGEQYF. CDR3 nucleotide sequence: TGCGCCAGCAGCTTGATAGCGGGAGGGCCGGGAGAGCAGTACTTC.

This clone was seen a single time. This chain uses TRBV7-3 with TRBJ2-7; tentative D call: TRBD1 (5 bases). CDR3 size: 14 residues. The V gene lost 5 bases and the J gene lost 1 base, with 12 bases spanning the gap. Germline V lookup: CDR1 SGHTA, CDR2 FQGTGA. In DNA, the CDR3 is TGTGCCAGCAGCCCGGGCGGACAATCCTACGAGCAGTACTTC. Its translation: CASSPGGQSYEQYF.

Written as DNA, the CDR3 is TGTGCCAGCAGCCGGGACAGGGGCGAGCAGTACTTC. It codes for CASSRDRGEQYF. The chain employs TRBV14 and TRBJ2-7; 10 bases map to TRBD1. Germline V CDR1 and CDR2: SGHDN, FVKESK. V dropped 4 bases and J dropped 6; count of bases not matched to a gene: 0. The CDR3 spans 12 residues.

The chain has TRBV10-3 and TRBJ2-3, with 7 bases lining up with TRBD2. CDR1 is ENHRY and CDR2 is SYGVKD in the germline V gene. V trimming: 0 bases; J trimming: 1 base; junction bases outside the gene matches: 4. This CDR3 is built from 16 residues. CDR3 amino acids: CAISESSGEGTDTQYF. CDR3 nucleotides: TGTGCCATCAGTGAGTCGAGCGGGGAGGGCACAGATACGCAGTATTTT.

Note on this clone: The limits of the CDR3 on the DNA are not certain, so only TCRdb's listed CDR3 is given. The V call is TRBV30, the J call TRBJ2-2; the DNA was not used to check the table's D call, TRBD2. The CDR3 adds up to 14 amino acids, both ends counted. Germline CDR1 GTSNPN, CDR2 SVGIG (reference sequence). The CDR3 region is CAGFPGLRAGELFF.

J is TRBJ1-4 and V is TRBV6-4; tentative D call: TRBD1 (5 bases). V was cut by 8 bases and J by 11 bases, with 24 bases left in between. CDR3 length: 15 amino acids. Germline V gene lookup returns CDR1 MRHNA and CDR2 SNTAGT. The CDR3 DNA reads TGTGCCAGCCCTCCACCAGGGCGTCGACGAAGGAAACTGTTTTTT. This sequence encodes CASPPPGRRRRKLFF.

This chain joins TRBV5-4 and TRBJ1-1; D possibly corresponds to TRBD1 (6 bases). This CDR3 region has 13 residues. Germline V lookup: CDR1 SGHNT, CDR2 YYREEE (reference sequence). V was trimmed by 2 bases and J by 8 bases, leaving 13 bases between them. CDR3 DNA: TGTGCCAGCAGCTTACGACCGGGGACAGAAGCTTTCTTT. Residues: CASSLRPGTEAFF.

This clone was seen only once. The V call is TRBV4-2, the J call TRBJ2-7; 8 bases align to TRBD2. Germline loops: CDR1 LGHNA, CDR2 YNFKEQ. The CDR3 runs 16 residues. The ends lost 0 bases at V and 4 bases at J; junction bases unmatched: 8. The CDR3 DNA reads TGTGCCAGCAGCCAAGAGTGGAGGAGCGGGAGATACGAGCAGTACTTC. This sequence encodes CASSQEWRSGRYEQYF.

The V gene is TRBV7-3, the J gene TRBJ2-1; 8 bases are a match to TRBD1. Germline lookup yields CDR1 SGHTA and CDR2 FQGTGA. Unmatched junction bases numbered 4, after V lost 1 base and J lost 8 bases. This CDR3 spans 14 amino acids. The CDR3, as DNA: TGTGCCAGCAGCTTAAACAGGGGGATCCATGAGCAGTTCTTC. Amino acid sequence: CASSLNRGIHEQFF.

In its sample, this clone was seen once. The chain recombines TRBV5-1 with TRBJ2-7; tentatively, D is TRBD1 (6 bases). V was pared by 0 bases and J by 4 bases, with 17 bases between. CDR1 is SGHRS, CDR2 YFSETQ, per germline. CDR3 length: 16 amino acids. The CDR3 DNA reads TGCGCCAGCAGCTTGGACCATTCAGGGGCCAATTACGAGCAGTACTTC. Translation gives CASSLDHSGANYEQYF.

The rearrangement joins TRBV7-9 to TRBJ2-5; D gene uncertain. This CDR3 contains 17 residues. The germline CDR1 and CDR2 sequences are SEHNR and FQNEAQ (reference sequence). V lost 0 bases to trimming and J lost 2 bases, with 16 bases between them. In DNA, the CDR3 is TGTGCCAGCAGCTTAGCGGGAAGGAGTAGGGCACAAGAGACCCAGTACTTC. Amino acids: CASSLAGRSRAQETQYF.

The chain has TRBV30 and TRBJ2-1, with 10 bases fitting TRBD2. J lost 6 bases, V lost 2 bases, and 7 bases had no gene match. The CDR3 sequence is 15 residues long. CDR1 and CDR2 from the germline V gene are GTSNPN and SVGIG (reference sequence). The CDR3 DNA sequence: TGTGCCTGGAGTCTGGGACTAGCGTCTGCCAATGAGCAGTTCTTC. It codes for CAWSLGLASANEQFF.

This chain uses TRBV4-1 with TRBJ1-1; the D is unclear. With 4 bases removed from V and 6 bases from J, the gap between germline ends came to 15 bases. CDR1 is MGHRA and CDR2 is YSYEKL in the germline V gene. This CDR3 has 14 residues. For the CDR3, the DNA is TGCGCCAGCAGCCGCGTCACAGATTGGGCTGAAGCTTTCTTT. It codes for CASSRVTDWAEAFF.

The CDR3 sequence is CASSFLPGEKLFF. The CDR3 DNA follows: TGTGCCAGCAGCTTCCTTCCGGGGGAAAAACTGTTTTTT. The rearrangement links TRBV5-5 to TRBJ1-4; unclear D gene. V lost 2 bases and J 8 bases, leaving 10 bases between the germline ends. Germline V lookup: CDR1 SGHKS, CDR2 YYEKEE (reference sequence). This CDR3 has 13 amino acids.